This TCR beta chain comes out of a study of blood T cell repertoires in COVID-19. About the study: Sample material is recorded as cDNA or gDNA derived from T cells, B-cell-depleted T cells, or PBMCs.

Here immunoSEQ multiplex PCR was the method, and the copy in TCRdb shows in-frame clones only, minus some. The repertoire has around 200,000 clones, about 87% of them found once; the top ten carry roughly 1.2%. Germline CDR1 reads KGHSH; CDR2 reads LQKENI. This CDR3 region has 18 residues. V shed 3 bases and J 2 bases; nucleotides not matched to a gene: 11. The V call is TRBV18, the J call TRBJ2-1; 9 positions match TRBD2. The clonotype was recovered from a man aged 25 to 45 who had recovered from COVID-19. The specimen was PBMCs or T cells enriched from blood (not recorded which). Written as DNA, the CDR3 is TGTGCCAGCTCACCCTCTGTCGGTCTAGCGGGGACCTACAATGAGCAGTTCTTC. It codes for CASSPSVGLAGTYNEQFF.